Listed below are T cell receptor beta chains from one sample, sequenced in a study of CD8 T cells in Susac syndrome. MiXCR, run by TCRdb on the immunoSEQ multiplex PCR reads, gives a single entry per CDR3 protein. The data contain a few hundred thousand distinct CDR3 sequences, over 75% of them seen just once; the ten biggest clones take up approximately 0.2%. Sequencing was performed on CD8+ T cells from PBMCs. Receptors originate from a human donor with multiple sclerosis. The conserved cysteine and the conserved F or W are not part of the CDR3 here. The order of the fields is D gene, V gene, CDR3 protein. D genes are given only for firm matches.

- TRBV7-2 ASSQAAGQSGELF
- TRBV3-1 VSSQGQKNGYT
- TRBV30 AWSVLGGDAF
TRBD2 TRBV7-9 ASSPEGLAESTDTQY
- TRBV7-7 ASSLAENSYNEQF
TRBD1 TRBV28 ASSLWGDRAEQY
- TRBV7-2 ASSLVAGHLATNEKLF
- TRBV29-1 SVSRPGPLNTEAF
- TRBV7-3 ASSFFGGGGELF
TRBD2 TRBV20-1 SATASGLAGIYYEQY
- TRBV7-4 ASSSLRTEAF
- TRBV27 ASSAREPAFNEQF
- TRBV9 ASSGGLSGEAYNEQF
- TRBV6-5 ASSLASGANVLT
TRBD2 TRBV28 ASSLPGRATEQY
- TRBV4-3 ASSQAPSSYEQY
- TRBV19 ASSVYRGGEQY
- TRBV12-3/TRBV12-4 ASKGGLSYEQY